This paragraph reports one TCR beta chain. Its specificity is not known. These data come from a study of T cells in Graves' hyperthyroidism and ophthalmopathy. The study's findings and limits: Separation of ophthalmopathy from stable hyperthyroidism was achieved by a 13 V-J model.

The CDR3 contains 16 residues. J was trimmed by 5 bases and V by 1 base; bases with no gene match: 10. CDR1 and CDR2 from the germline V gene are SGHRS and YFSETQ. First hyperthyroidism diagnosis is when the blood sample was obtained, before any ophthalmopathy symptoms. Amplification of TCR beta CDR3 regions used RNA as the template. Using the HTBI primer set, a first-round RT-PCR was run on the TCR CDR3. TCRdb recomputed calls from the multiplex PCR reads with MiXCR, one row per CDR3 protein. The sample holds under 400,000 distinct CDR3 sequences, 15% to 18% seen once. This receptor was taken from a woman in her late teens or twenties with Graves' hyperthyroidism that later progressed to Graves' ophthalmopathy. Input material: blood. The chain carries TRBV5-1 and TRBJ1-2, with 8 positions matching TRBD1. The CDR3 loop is CASSLTQGAAVYGYTF. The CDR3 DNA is TGCGCCAGCAGCTTGACTCAGGGGGCCGCGGTATATGGCTACACCTTC.